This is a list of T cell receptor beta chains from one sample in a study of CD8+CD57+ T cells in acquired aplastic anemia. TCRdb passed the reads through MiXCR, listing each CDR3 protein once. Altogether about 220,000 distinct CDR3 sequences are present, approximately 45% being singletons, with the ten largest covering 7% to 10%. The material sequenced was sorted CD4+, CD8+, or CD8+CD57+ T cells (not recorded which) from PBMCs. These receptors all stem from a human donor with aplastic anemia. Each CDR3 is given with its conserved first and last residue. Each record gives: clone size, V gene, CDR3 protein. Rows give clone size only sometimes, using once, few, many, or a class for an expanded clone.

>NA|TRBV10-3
CAINTGLHSTDTQYF
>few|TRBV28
CASSIRTSFSTQYF
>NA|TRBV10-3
CAIKEDRGNTEAFF
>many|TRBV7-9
CASSPSGGSYEQYF
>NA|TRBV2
CASSLLWAGDYEQYF
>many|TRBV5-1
CASSLESNQPQHF
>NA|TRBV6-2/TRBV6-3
CASSYESRGLDSNQPQHF
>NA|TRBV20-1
CSARAFYEQYF
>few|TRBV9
CASSEGDSGGVYEQFF
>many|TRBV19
CASSTPGRTYGYTF
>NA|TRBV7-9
CAGSPNGYNTEAFF
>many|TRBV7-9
CASSLWRAVINEQFF
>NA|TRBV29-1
CSAGGTNRHYGYTF
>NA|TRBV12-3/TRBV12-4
CASRQKWTGKTDTQYF
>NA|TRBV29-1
CSVAWEVTYEQYF
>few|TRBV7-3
CASSFVAGADTQYF
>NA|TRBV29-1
CSVGTAPETQYF
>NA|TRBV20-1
CSATFGQGPSWPQHF
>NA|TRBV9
CASSPSGGVYNEQFF
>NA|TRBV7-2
CPSSLDRADTQYF
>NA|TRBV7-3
CASSLRVGRGDEQFF
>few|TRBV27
CASSTGGSGNTIYF
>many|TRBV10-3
CAISETTGIYEQYF
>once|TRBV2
CASSDTDIYEKLFF
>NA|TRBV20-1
CSATDRDSYSPLHF
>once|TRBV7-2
CASSHEVGRGPRYEQYF
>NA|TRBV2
CASSELNEQFF
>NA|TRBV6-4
CASSDGSGGNEQFF
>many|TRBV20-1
CSASGGWQETQYF